Described below is a single TCR beta chain sequence and its context. Its antigen is as yet unknown. Reverse transcribed after extraction, RNA yielded cDNA as the sequencing template. Clones were sequenced by immunoSEQ multiplex PCR, and TCRdb holds only the in-frame ones, with some missing. Among 95,000 to 120,000 clones listed, under 65% were seen once. The data are from a study of CD8+ T cells in alopecia areata. Lesional scalp punch biopsies and peripheral blood came from alopecia areata patients. Researchers picked out CD4+ and CD8+ T cells from PBMCs by sorting. Study-wide results and caveats: Alphabeta T cells residing in normal skin are also sequenced in scalp samples. Scalp lesions, especially in alopecia totalis/universalis, had higher clonality than normal scalp.

Germline lookup yields CDR1 SGHTA and CDR2 FQGTGA. V lost 5 bases and J 6 bases, leaving 20 bases between the germline ends. This CDR3 has 16 amino acids. The sequenced material came from NKG2D-low CD8+ T cells sorted from blood. The receptor's source is a human donor with alopecia areata. J is TRBJ2-1 and V is TRBV7-3; D gene unclear. The CDR3 sequence: CASSPQDGLGVNEQFF. The CDR3 DNA follows: TGTGCCAGCAGCCCCCAGGACGGCCTTGGGGTCAATGAGCAGTTCTTC.